Sequencing of this T cell receptor (beta chain) was carried out in a study of Ad26.COV2.S vaccination and SARS-CoV-2 variants. Findings of the study overall: The placebo group had lower spike-specific TCR breadth than the vaccine recipients did. It was found that vaccine and placebo recipients had similar non-spike TCR breadth.

Clones were read by immunoSEQ multiplex PCR, and TCRdb kept only the in-frame ones, dropping some. The data contain about 400,000 clones, about 90% of them singletons. Documented treatment: 19 received Ad26.COV2.S at low or high dose, single or two shots; roughly five received placebo; per-sample allocation not given. Day 63 after the first vaccine or placebo injection was the time point for sampling. Germline CDR1 is MNHEY and CDR2 is SVGEGT. Trimming cost V 5 bases and J 4 bases, with 8 bases left between them. CDR3 length: 12 amino acids. This clone was seen only once. Its target is unknown. This clonotype was obtained from a person between 18 and 60 years old who received the Ad26.COV2.S COVID-19 vaccine or a placebo. The sample consisted of peripheral blood, taken in a trial of Ad26.COV2.S vaccine versus placebo. The V call is TRBV6-2 or TRBV6-3, the J call TRBJ2-5; D is ambiguous. DNA for the CDR3: TGTGCCAGCAGTCCAGTCGCAGAGACCCAGTACTTC. This gives the protein CASSPVAETQYF.